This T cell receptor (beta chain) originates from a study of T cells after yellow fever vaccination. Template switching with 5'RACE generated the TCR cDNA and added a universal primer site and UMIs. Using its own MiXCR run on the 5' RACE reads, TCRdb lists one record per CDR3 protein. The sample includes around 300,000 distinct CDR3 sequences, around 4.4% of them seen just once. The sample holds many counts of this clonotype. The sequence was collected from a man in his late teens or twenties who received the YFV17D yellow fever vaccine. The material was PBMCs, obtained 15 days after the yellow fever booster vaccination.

The CDR3 DNA follows: TGTGCCAGCAGCCGAAGGAGGGGGCAAAGGCAAGAGACCCAGTACTTC. As protein: CASSRRRGQRQETQYF. V usage is TRBV7-9 and J usage is TRBJ2-5, with D tentatively TRBD1 (7 bases). Trimming took off 5 bases at V and 2 bases at J, with 18 bases between the two ends. This CDR3 is 16 amino acids long. CDR1 is SEHNR, CDR2 FQNEAQ, per germline (reference sequence).